Listed below are T cell receptor beta chains from one sample, sequenced in a study of blood T cell repertoires in COVID-19. Using immunoSEQ multiplex PCR, the repertoire was profiled, and TCRdb retains in-frame clones only, with some absent. The sample consists of 150,000 to 250,000 clones, roughly 94% of them appearing once. Sequencing used peripheral blood. Receptors originate from a man aged 25-40 years with COVID-19, enrolled during active disease. Each CDR3 is given with its conserved first and last residue. The D gene is left open where the match is weak. Part of the rows lack a size; the others show once, few, many or a class for expanded clones.

J: TRBJ1-5; size: NA; V: TRBV12-5; D: NA; DNA: TGTGCTAGTGGTTTGCCAGACTTCAATCAGCCCCAGCATTTT; CDR3: CASGLPDFNQPQHF
J: TRBJ1-1; size: NA; V: TRBV5-1; D: TRBD1; DNA: TGCGCCAGCAGCACCGGGACAGGGCTGAACACTGAAGCTTTCTTT; CDR3: CASSTGTGLNTEAFF
J: TRBJ1-1; size: NA; V: TRBV10-1; D: NA; DNA: TGCGCCAGCAGTGAGTATCGGGGGAACACTGAAGCTTTCTTT; CDR3: CASSEYRGNTEAFF
J: TRBJ2-7; size: NA; V: TRBV6-6; D: NA; DNA: TGTGCCAACCTGCCAGGGGCTCAGTACTTC; CDR3: CANLPGAQYF
J: TRBJ1-3; size: NA; V: TRBV19; D: NA; DNA: TGTGCCAGTAGTACCCGTGAAGGGGTATTCCTCATATATTTT; CDR3: CASSTREGVFLIYF
J: TRBJ2-1; size: NA; V: TRBV5-1; D: NA; DNA: TGCGCCAGCAGCTTGCTCGGGGGAGCCAATGAGCAGTTCTTC; CDR3: CASSLLGGANEQFF
J: TRBJ2-1; size: NA; V: TRBV6-5; D: TRBD2; DNA: TGTGCCAGCAGTTACGACGGGGGGGCCATCAATGAGCAGTTCTTC; CDR3: CASSYDGGAINEQFF
J: TRBJ1-1; size: NA; V: TRBV6-2/TRBV6-3; D: TRBD1; DNA: TGTGCCAGCAGTTACACAGGGGAGAGCACTGAAGCTTTCTTT; CDR3: CASSYTGESTEAFF
J: TRBJ1-1; size: NA; V: TRBV5-1; D: TRBD1; DNA: TGCGCCAGCAGCTTTGGAAGGGGACAGGGATTCACTACTGAAGCTTTCTTT; CDR3: CASSFGRGQGFTTEAFF
J: TRBJ2-7; size: once; V: TRBV11-2; D: NA; DNA: TGTGCCAGCAGCCCAGACACGTTTACGGGAGAGCAGTACTTC; CDR3: CASSPDTFTGEQYF
J: TRBJ1-1; size: NA; V: TRBV5-1; D: TRBD1; DNA: TGCGCCAGCAGCTCGAGATGGGACAGGGCTACCAGCCGGACTGAAGCTTTCTTT; CDR3: CASSSRWDRATSRTEAFF
J: TRBJ2-1; size: NA; V: TRBV3-1/TRBV3-2; D: TRBD2; DNA: TGTGCCAGCAGCCTAGGACTAGCGGGGACCTACAATGAGCAGTTCTTC; CDR3: CASSLGLAGTYNEQFF
J: TRBJ1-5; size: NA; V: TRBV4-1; D: NA; DNA: TGCGCCAGCAGCCAAGGCGCGAATAGCAATCAGCCCCAGCATTTT; CDR3: CASSQGANSNQPQHF
J: TRBJ1-1; size: NA; V: TRBV5-1; D: NA; DNA: TGCGCCAGCAGCTTGACGGGGGGAAACACTGAAGCTTTCTTT; CDR3: CASSLTGGNTEAFF
J: TRBJ1-6; size: NA; V: TRBV5-1; D: TRBD1; DNA: TGCGCCAGCAGCGGGGGACAGGGAAATTCACCCCTCCACTTT; CDR3: CASSGGQGNSPLHF
J: TRBJ1-2; size: NA; V: TRBV19; D: TRBD1; DNA: TGTGCCAGTATTGAAACCGGGACAGGGATTGGCTACACCTTC; CDR3: CASIETGTGIGYTF
J: TRBJ1-5; size: NA; V: TRBV6-5; D: TRBD1; DNA: TGTGCCAGCAGTCCACGGGGACAGCGAAATCAGCCCCAGCATTTT; CDR3: CASSPRGQRNQPQHF
J: TRBJ1-2; size: few; V: TRBV27; D: TRBD1; DNA: TGTGCCAGCAGTTTTGGGACAGGCGATCCCTATGCCTACACCTTC; CDR3: CASSFGTGDPYAYTF
J: TRBJ2-2; size: NA; V: TRBV9; D: NA; DNA: TGTGCCAGCAGCGTAGGGAGGCGGGGGCCGAACACCGGGGAGCTGTTTTTT; CDR3: CASSVGRRGPNTGELFF
J: TRBJ1-4; size: NA; V: TRBV5-1; D: TRBD1; DNA: TGCGCCAGCAGCTGGGGACAGGAGCATGAAAAACTGTTTTTT; CDR3: CASSWGQEHEKLFF
J: TRBJ2-5; size: NA; V: TRBV30; D: NA; DNA: TGTGCCTGGAGTGTCAGTCCTGGGACCCAGTACTTC; CDR3: CAWSVSPGTQYF
J: TRBJ2-3; size: NA; V: TRBV25-1; D: NA; DNA: TGTGCCAGCAGTGAATACCTGTTTGATACGCAGTATTTT; CDR3: CASSEYLFDTQYF
J: TRBJ1-2; size: NA; V: TRBV19; D: NA; DNA: TGTGCCAGTGGAAACAGGGTTGACTATGGCTACACCTTC; CDR3: CASGNRVDYGYTF
J: TRBJ1-2; size: NA; V: TRBV19; D: TRBD1; DNA: TGTGCCAGTAGTACTCGGGAGGACAGGGGGCGTAACTATGGCTACACCTTC; CDR3: CASSTREDRGRNYGYTF
J: TRBJ2-5; size: NA; V: TRBV5-4; D: TRBD1; DNA: TGTGCCAGCAGCGTCAGGGGGCAAGAGACCCAGTACTTC; CDR3: CASSVRGQETQYF
J: TRBJ1-1; size: NA; V: TRBV19; D: NA; DNA: TGTGCCAGTAGTATAGATCTCACAGGTGAAGCTTTCTTT; CDR3: CASSIDLTGEAFF
J: TRBJ1-1; size: few; V: TRBV18; D: TRBD1; DNA: TGTGCCAGCTCACCGACAGGGGATATGAACACTGAAGCTTTCTTT; CDR3: CASSPTGDMNTEAFF
J: TRBJ2-2; size: NA; V: TRBV19; D: TRBD1; DNA: TGTGCCAGTACTGACAGGGGGAGGACCGGGGAGCTGTTTTTT; CDR3: CASTDRGRTGELFF